These 17 T cell receptor beta chains were all obtained from the same sample, sequenced in a study of T cells in Graves' hyperthyroidism and ophthalmopathy. Amplification of TCR beta CDR3 regions used RNA as the template. TCR CDR3 underwent first-round RT-PCR with the HTBI primer set. Using its own MiXCR run on the multiplex PCR reads, TCRdb lists one record per CDR3 protein. The sample contains 500,000 to 600,000 distinct CDR3 sequences, roughly 50% of which appear only once. The sample was peripheral blood or thyroid tissue (not recorded which). The receptors were sampled from a woman aged 18-29 years with Graves' hyperthyroidism.

In this sample, this clonotype turned up once. J is TRBJ2-5 and V is TRBV7-9, with 7 bases lining up with TRBD2. The J call may be in error: the DNA end matches TRBJ2-1 better. Germline values: CDR1 SEHNR, CDR2 FQNEAQ (reference sequence). This CDR3 is built from 16 residues. The CDR3 nucleotides read TGTGCCAGCAGCTTAGATCCACGCGGGAGAGCCCATGAGCAGTTCTTC. Protein product: CASSLDPRGRAHEQFF.

In this sample, this clonotype turned up once. The chain has TRBV24-1 and TRBJ2-5; 8 positions agree with TRBD1. Near its end, the DNA agrees better with TRBJ2-4, so the J call may be wrong. The CDR3 extends over 15 amino acids. Germline V CDR1 and CDR2: KGHDR, SFDVKD. The CDR3 DNA follows: TGTGCCACCAGTGAGGTAACAGGGGGGTTGAACATTCAGTACTTC. Its translation: CATSEVTGGLNIQYF.

This clonotype has just one count. The rearrangement uses TRBV11-2 and TRBJ2-3, with TRBD2 identical over 12 bases. The CDR3 contains 19 residues. Germline values: CDR1 SGHAT, CDR2 FQNNGV. V was clipped by 4 bases and J by 4 bases; unmatched bases: 15. The CDR3 spells CASSSTLAGGTSGPDTQYF. The CDR3 nucleotides are TGTGCCAGCAGCTCAACCCTAGCGGGAGGGACGAGTGGGCCAGATACGCAGTATTTT.

About this clonotype itself: Germline is not matched at one junction end, which may reflect a read error. The gene calls are TRBV7-3 and TRBJ2-5; 7 nucleotides align to TRBD1. The germline CDR1 and CDR2 sequences are SGHTA and FQGTGA. The CDR3 sequence is 15 residues long. The CDR3 protein is CASSLDRVYQKTQNF. Written as DNA, the CDR3 is TGTGCCAGCAGCTTAGACAGGGTGTACCAAAAGACCCAGAACTTC.

The chain joins TRBV29-1 to TRBJ2-3, with TRBD2 matching over 10 bases. The germline V gene has CDR1 SQVTM and CDR2 ANQGSEA. This CDR3 comprises 16 residues. V gave up 4 bases and J gave up 4 bases; unmatched junction bases: 11. CDR3 DNA sequence: TGCAGCGTTGGCATTCCGGGACTAGCGCGCCCAGATACGCAGTATTTT. It translates to CSVGIPGLARPDTQYF.

The chain employs TRBV7-3 and TRBJ1-1; tentatively, D is TRBD1 (6 bases). The germline V and J ends were trimmed by 3 bases and 2 bases, with 10 bases remaining between them. The CDR3 loop spans 14 amino acids. CDR1 and CDR2 (germline): SGHTA, FQGTGA. This CDR3 reads CASSFPGQNTEAFF. Here the CDR3 DNA reads TGTGCCAGCAGCTTCCCGGGACAAAACACTGAAGCTTTCTTT. The full variable domain, with the rest looked up from reference TRBV7-3 and TRBJ1-1, is GAGVSQTPSNKVTEKGKYVELRCDPISGHTALYWYRQSLGQGPEFLIYFQGTGAADDSGLPNDRFFAVRPEGSVSTLKIQRTERGDSAVYLCASSFPGQNTEAFFGQGTRLTVV.

This clonotype has a count of ten or more. The chain recombines TRBV7-3 with TRBJ1-1, with TRBD1 identical over 7 bases. The V and J ends lost 5 bases and 14 bases, in that order; junction bases with no gene match: 8. The CDR3 has 11 residues. Germline lookup yields CDR1 SGHTA and CDR2 FQGTGA. CDR3 protein: CASSHGQVQFF. As DNA, the CDR3 is TGTGCCAGCAGCCACGGACAGGTACAGTTCTTT.

J is TRBJ2-1 and V is TRBV7-2; no definite D call. Per the germline V gene, CDR1 is SGHTA and CDR2 is FQGNSA. The length of the CDR3 is 11 residues. Trimming pared 3 bases from V and 5 bases from J, leaving 2 bases between. CDR3 nucleotide sequence: TGTGCCAGCAGCTTTCACAATGAGCAGTTCTTC. This codes for CASSFHNEQFF.

With regard to this clonotype: This CDR3 fails to terminate in the conserved phenylalanine or tryptophan, so it likely reflects a read error. The chain is built from TRBV19 and TRBJ1-5; 9 positions agree with TRBD1. Germline loops: CDR1 LNHDA, CDR2 SQIVND (reference sequence). V was pared by 6 bases and J by 5 bases, with 5 bases of the junction left unmatched. The CDR3 consists of 14 residues. As DNA, the CDR3 is TGTGCCAGTAGCCGGGACAGGGTAGATCAGCCCCAGCATTCT. This gives the protein CASSRDRVDQPQHS.

The chain combines TRBV29-1 with TRBJ2-7; D not resolved. Trimming removed 3 bases at V and 1 base at J, with 7 bases between. The CDR3 spans 12 residues. Looked up from germline, CDR1 is SQVTM and CDR2 is ANQGSEA. The CDR3 protein is CSVDPGSYEQYF. CDR3 nucleotide sequence: TGCAGCGTTGACCCAGGATCCTACGAGCAGTACTTC.

This clonotype has more than one count but fewer than ten. V usage is TRBV7-8 and J usage is TRBJ2-3; D call uncertain. The CDR3 is 12 amino acids. Per the germline V gene, CDR1 is SGHVS and CDR2 is FQNEAQ. The germline V and J ends were trimmed by 6 bases and 9 bases, with 13 bases remaining between them. The CDR3 nucleotides read TGTGCCAGCAGTCTTGACCACCTCACGCAGTATTTT. This sequence encodes CASSLDHLTQYF.

This clonotype occurred many times. The rearrangement uses TRBV7-9 and TRBJ2-7; D call uncertain. V was clipped by 5 bases and J by 5 bases, with 10 bases between them. The germline V gene has CDR1 SEHNR and CDR2 FQNEAQ (reference sequence). The CDR3 totals 12 residues. CDR3 in amino acids: CASSPPPNEQYF. The CDR3 DNA sequence: TGTGCCAGCAGCCCTCCCCCTAACGAGCAGTACTTC.

This clonotype was picked up a small number of times. V gene TRBV9 combines with J gene TRBJ2-1, with a tentative D call TRBD1 (5 bases). V was clipped by 0 bases and J by 6 bases, with 10 bases between them. From germline, CDR1 is SGDLS and CDR2 YYNGEE. This CDR3 comprises 14 residues. CDR3 coding DNA: TGTGCCAGCAGCGTAGCTTACAGGTCCAATGAGCAGTTCTTC. Protein product: CASSVAYRSNEQFF.

This clonotype has ten or more counts. The chain combines TRBV2 with TRBJ2-6; TRBD1 matches 9 bases. The CDR3 spans 16 residues. Germline lookup yields CDR1 SNHLY and CDR2 FYNNEI. The ends lost 11 bases at V and 2 bases at J; junction bases unmatched: 10. For the CDR3, the DNA is TGTGCCGCCCAAACAGGGGGCGCAACTGGGGCCAACGTCCTGACTTTC. As protein: CAAQTGGATGANVLTF.

The rearrangement uses TRBV20-1 and TRBJ2-5, with D perhaps TRBD2 (6 bases). The CDR3 is 15 residues long. Trimming removed 3 bases from V and 5 bases from J, with 19 bases in between. Germline values: CDR1 DFQATT, CDR2 SNEGSKA (reference sequence). The CDR3 spells CSASLIPGDVETQYF. DNA for the CDR3: TGCAGTGCTAGCCTCATACCGGGGGACGTGGAGACCCAGTACTTC.

This clonotype has just a few counts. V usage is TRBV18 and J usage is TRBJ2-7; the D call may be TRBD1 or TRBD2 (5 bases each). There are 14 residues in the CDR3. Trimming took off 5 bases at V and 1 base at J, with 12 bases between the two ends. CDR1 is KGHSH, CDR2 LQKENI, per germline. The chain's CDR3 is CASSGTEDSYEQYF. The CDR3 DNA sequence: TGTGCCAGCTCAGGGACGGAGGATTCCTACGAGCAGTACTTC.

The chain couples TRBV7-2 to TRBJ1-5; the D is unclear. Germline V CDR1 and CDR2: SGHTA, FQGNSA. V was pared by 5 bases and J by 13 bases, with 21 bases between. This CDR3 comprises 14 residues. CDR3 DNA: TGTGCCAGCAGCACCAGGACTAGCACAGATACGCAGCATTTT. It translates to CASSTRTSTDTQHF.